This is a list of T cell receptor beta chains from one sample in a study of T cell responses to AZD1222 COVID-19 vaccine. Data came from immunoSEQ multiplex PCR; TCRdb stores just in-frame clones and leaves some out. Here the sample spans tens of thousands of clones, roughly nine tenths being singletons. The sample here was peripheral blood, taken on day 0 of AZD1222 vaccination. Receptors were obtained from an adult in good health. Each CDR3 is given with its conserved first and last residue. A D gene is named only where the DNA matches it firmly. Clone sizes are given selectively: once, few, many, or a class where the clone is expanded.

.	TRBV29-1	TRBJ1-3	.	TGCAGCGTTGAAGTTCGCGAAACTGGAAACACCATATATTTT	CSVEVRETGNTIYF
.	TRBV6-6	TRBJ2-7	.	TGTGCCAGCAGCCCCGCAGTAAGTGGGGATTACGAGCAGTACTTC	CASSPAVSGDYEQYF
.	TRBV5-6	TRBJ1-2	.	TGTGCCAGCAGCTCCCTGGAGCGGAATGACTATGGCTACACCTTC	CASSSLERNDYGYTF
.	TRBV3-1/TRBV3-2	TRBJ2-1	.	TGTGCCAGCAGCCAAGATCTAAACCCTTACAATGAGCAGTTCTTC	CASSQDLNPYNEQFF
.	TRBV20-1	TRBJ2-3	.	TGCAGTGCTCGTGGGTGGGCGACAGATACGCAGTATTTT	CSARGWATDTQYF
.	TRBV5-1	TRBJ1-1	.	TGCGCCAGCAGCGAACCAATTTTGGGGTTTAACACTGAAGCTTTCTTT	CASSEPILGFNTEAFF
TRBD2	TRBV12-5	TRBJ2-5	.	TGTGCTAGTGGTTTCCGTCTTTATCTAGCGGCAGACGCGGAGACCCAGTACTTC	CASGFRLYLAADAETQYF
.	TRBV28	TRBJ1-4	.	TGTGCCAGCAGAGGTGGGGGCGTCGAAAAACTGTTTTTT	CASRGGGVEKLFF
TRBD1	TRBV2	TRBJ2-1	.	TGTGCCAGCAAGGGTGGAGCAGGGGGATATGAGCAGTTCTTC	CASKGGAGGYEQFF
.	TRBV29-1	TRBJ1-2	.	TGCAGCGTTGGATCAGAATCTCATGGCTACACCTTC	CSVGSESHGYTF
TRBD2	TRBV6-2/TRBV6-3	TRBJ2-7	.	TGTGCCAGCAGTTACGGGGGGGGACTCGCCTACGAGCAGTACTTC	CASSYGGGLAYEQYF
.	TRBV12-3/TRBV12-4	TRBJ1-2	.	TGTGCCAGCAGTTTCGGGGTCTATGGCTACACCTTC	CASSFGVYGYTF
.	TRBV7-2	TRBJ2-5	.	TGTGCCAGCAGCCGCCTTGGGGCAGGGACTCTCTTCAGCGAGACCCAGTACTTC	CASSRLGAGTLFSETQYF
TRBD2	TRBV25-1	TRBJ2-7	.	TGTGCCAGCAGTGATTCCAGCGGGACCTCCCCTTACTACGAGCAGTACTTC	CASSDSSGTSPYYEQYF
.	TRBV20-1	TRBJ2-3	few	TGCAGTGCTAGTGGCGCCCCGCTCACAGATACGCAGTATTTT	CSASGAPLTDTQYF
TRBD2	TRBV5-1	TRBJ2-7	.	TGCGCCAGCGCCCCTGACCCCGGGACTAGCGGGAGCGAGCAGTACTTC	CASAPDPGTSGSEQYF
TRBD2	TRBV30	TRBJ2-7	few	TGTGCCTGGAGTTGGGAGGGTCAGCAGTACTTC	CAWSWEGQQYF
.	TRBV6-2/TRBV6-3	TRBJ1-5	few	TGTGCCAGCAGTTATTGGGGGAGGGGTCCCAATCAGCCCCAGCATTTT	CASSYWGRGPNQPQHF
TRBD1	TRBV25-1	TRBJ2-2	.	TGTGCCAGCAGCCCGATTACAGGGGATGGCGGGGAGCTGTTTTTT	CASSPITGDGGELFF
TRBD1	TRBV29-1	TRBJ1-2	.	TGCAGCGTTGATAAAACGGGGACAGGGGACCCCTATGGCTACACCTTC	CSVDKTGTGDPYGYTF
.	TRBV30	TRBJ1-1	.	TGTGCCTGGAGCATCCTAGGGATTGGGCAGGGCCCCGAGAGGAACACTGAAGCTTTCTTT	CAWSILGIGQGPERNTEAFF
TRBD2	TRBV4-1	TRBJ2-5	.	TGCGCCAGCAGCCAAGATTCACTAGCGGGATTTTACCAAGAGACCCAGTACTTC	CASSQDSLAGFYQETQYF
.	TRBV18	TRBJ1-2	.	TGTGCCAGCTCTATGGACAGCTCCTATGGCTACACCTTC	CASSMDSSYGYTF
TRBD2	TRBV27	TRBJ2-7	.	TGTGCCAGCAGTCCGAGGGACTACTCCTACGAGCAGTACTTC	CASSPRDYSYEQYF
.	TRBV7-3	TRBJ2-1	many	TGTGCCAGCAGCTCGGGGACTGGTTACAATGAGCAGTTCTTC	CASSSGTGYNEQFF
.	TRBV3-1/TRBV3-2	TRBJ1-3	.	TGTGCCAGCAGCCAAGGGGGGTGTGGAAACACCATATATTTT	CASSQGGCGNTIYF
.	TRBV30	TRBJ1-6	.	TGTGCCTGGAGTCGCCGGGGGGAATCGAATTCACCCCTCCACTTT	CAWSRRGESNSPLHF
.	TRBV27	TRBJ1-1	.	TGTGCCAGCAGAATAGGCTCGGGAGGACAGAGGAACACTGAAGCTTTCTTT	CASRIGSGGQRNTEAFF
.	TRBV24-1	TRBJ1-5	.	TGTGCCACCAGTGATATGCACTCAAGCAATCAGCCCCAGCATTTT	CATSDMHSSNQPQHF
.	TRBV2	TRBJ2-4	.	TGTGCCAGCACGTTTGACCCCGGAGCGGCCAAAAACATTCAGTACTTC	CASTFDPGAAKNIQYF
.	TRBV7-9	TRBJ2-7	.	TGTGCCAGCAGCTTATATACAGGGCCAAACGAGCAGTACTTC	CASSLYTGPNEQYF
TRBD1	TRBV28	TRBJ1-5	once	TGTGCCAGCAGTTTACGACAGGGGGCGGGAGGCAATCAGCCCCAGCATTTT	CASSLRQGAGGNQPQHF
.	TRBV3-1/TRBV3-2	TRBJ1-6	.	TGTGCCAGCAGCCAATCGGCCTCCTATAATTCACCCCTCCACTTT	CASSQSASYNSPLHF
.	TRBV19	TRBJ2-1	.	TGTGCCAGTAGTATTAAGGTTTTGGGATCCGAATGGGGTAATGAGCAGTTCTTC	CASSIKVLGSEWGNEQFF
.	TRBV6-5	TRBJ1-5	.	TGTGCCAGCAGTACAGGGAGAGATCAGCCCCAGCATTTT	CASSTGRDQPQHF
TRBD2	TRBV6-5	TRBJ2-7	.	TGTGCCAGCAAACTAGAACTAGCGCTCTCCTACGAGCAGTACTTC	CASKLELALSYEQYF
.	TRBV6-5	TRBJ2-1	.	TGTGCCAGCGGGGGCCTCTACAATGAGCAGTTCTTC	CASGGLYNEQFF
TRBD1	TRBV4-3	TRBJ1-6	.	TGCGCCAGCAGCCGAAGCAAGGGGGCCCAGCTGGATTCACCCCTCCACTTT	CASSRSKGAQLDSPLHF
.	TRBV6-4	TRBJ2-3	.	TGTGCCAGCAGTCCTACAGGGGGGGGCCGAGATACGCAGTATTTT	CASSPTGGGRDTQYF
.	TRBV13	TRBJ2-3	.	TGTGCCAGCAGCTCCCTTAGCACAGATACGCAGTATTTT	CASSSLSTDTQYF
.	TRBV12-3/TRBV12-4	TRBJ2-1	.	TGTGCCAGCAGCCCGACTAGTAATGAGCAGTTCTTC	CASSPTSNEQFF
TRBD2	TRBV6-1	TRBJ2-1	medium-sized	TGTGCCAGCAGTGAATTGGCGGGGGGCTACAATGAGCAGTTCTTC	CASSELAGGYNEQFF
.	TRBV29-1	TRBJ1-2	.	TGTTCGGACAGAGGCCTGCTAGACTATGGCTACACCTTC	CSDRGLLDYGYTF